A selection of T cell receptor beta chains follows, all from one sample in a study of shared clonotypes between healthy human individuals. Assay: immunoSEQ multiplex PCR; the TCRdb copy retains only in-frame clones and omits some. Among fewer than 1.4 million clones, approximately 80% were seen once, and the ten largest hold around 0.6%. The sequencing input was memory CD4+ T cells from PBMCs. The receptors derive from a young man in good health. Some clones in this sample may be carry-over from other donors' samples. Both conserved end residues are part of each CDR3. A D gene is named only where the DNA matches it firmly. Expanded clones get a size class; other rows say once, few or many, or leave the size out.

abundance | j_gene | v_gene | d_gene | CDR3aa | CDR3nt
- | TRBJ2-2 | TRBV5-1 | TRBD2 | CASSAGTSALYWNTGELFF | TGCGCCAGCAGCGCCGGGACTAGCGCTCTTTATTGGAACACCGGGGAGCTGTTTTTT
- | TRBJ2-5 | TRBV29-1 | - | CSVGPSNQETQYF | TGCAGCGTTGGACCCAGCAACCAAGAGACCCAGTACTTC
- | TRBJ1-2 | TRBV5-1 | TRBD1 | CASSLMTGDGYTF | TGCGCCAGCAGCTTAATGACAGGGGATGGCTACACCTTC
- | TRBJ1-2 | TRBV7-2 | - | CASSLGGGGKDGYTF | TGTGCCAGCAGCTTAGGAGGTGGGGGAAAGGACGGCTACACCTTC
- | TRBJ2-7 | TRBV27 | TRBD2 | CASSPTSGPSYEQYF | TGTGCCAGCAGCCCGACTAGCGGGCCCTCCTACGAGCAGTACTTC
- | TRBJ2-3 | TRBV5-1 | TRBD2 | CASSSRLASTDTQYF | TGCGCCAGCAGCTCAAGACTAGCATCGACAGATACGCAGTATTTT
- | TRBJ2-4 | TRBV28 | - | CASSLGLHGNIQYF | TGTGCCAGCAGCCTGGGACTCCACGGGAACATTCAGTACTTC
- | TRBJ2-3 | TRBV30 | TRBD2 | CAWKSSGRSTDTQYF | TGTGCCTGGAAATCCAGCGGGAGGAGCACAGATACGCAGTATTTT
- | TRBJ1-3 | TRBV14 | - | CASSHGLGNTIYF | TGTGCCAGCAGCCACGGGCTGGGAAACACCATATATTTT
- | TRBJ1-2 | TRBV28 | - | CASSSYGYTF | TGTGCCAGCAGCAGCTATGGCTACACCTTC
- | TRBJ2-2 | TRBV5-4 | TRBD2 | CASRAKGTSGSTGELFF | TGTGCCAGCAGGGCTAAAGGGACTAGCGGGAGCACCGGGGAGCTGTTTTTT
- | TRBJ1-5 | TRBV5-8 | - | CASSLGQGYSNQPQHF | TGTGCCAGCAGCTTGGGTCAGGGGTATAGCAATCAGCCCCAGCATTTT
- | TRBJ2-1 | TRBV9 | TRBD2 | CASSVAGLAGDLEQFF | TGTGCCAGCAGCGTAGCTGGGCTAGCGGGGGACCTAGAGCAGTTCTTC
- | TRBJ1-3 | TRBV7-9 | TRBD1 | CASSSLSTGTAFGNTIYF | TGTGCCAGCAGCTCACTCTCTACCGGGACAGCCTTTGGAAACACCATATATTTT
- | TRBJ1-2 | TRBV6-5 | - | CASSYSTGYGYTF | TGTGCCAGCAGTTACTCTACAGGGTATGGCTACACCTTC
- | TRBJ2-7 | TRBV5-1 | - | CASSLAQSDEQYF | TGCGCCAGCAGCTTGGCACAGTCAGACGAGCAGTACTTC
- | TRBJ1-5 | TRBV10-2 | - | CASRGGGNNQPQHF | TGCGCCAGCAGGGGCGGGGGGAATAATCAGCCCCAGCATTTT
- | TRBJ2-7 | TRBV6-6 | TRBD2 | CASSPLSGLPYEQYF | TGTGCCAGCAGCCCCCTTAGCGGGCTCCCCTACGAGCAGTACTTC
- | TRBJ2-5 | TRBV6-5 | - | CASSPLSQETQYF | TGTGCCAGCAGTCCCCTTTCCCAAGAGACCCAGTACTTC
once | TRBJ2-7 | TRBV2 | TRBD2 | CASSNSGGSSYEQYF | TGTGCCAGCAGTAATAGCGGGGGGAGCTCCTACGAGCAGTACTTC
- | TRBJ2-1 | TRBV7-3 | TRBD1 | CASSRTGQGRNEQFF | TGTGCCAGCAGCCGAACCGGACAGGGGAGGAATGAGCAGTTCTTC
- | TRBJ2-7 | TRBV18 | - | CASSPPTPTYEQYF | TGTGCCAGCTCACCGCCGACACCAACCTACGAGCAGTACTTC
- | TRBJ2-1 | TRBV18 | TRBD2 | CASSPGLAGTSNTYNEQFF | TGTGCCAGCTCACCGGGACTAGCGGGCACCTCAAACACCTACAATGAGCAGTTCTTC
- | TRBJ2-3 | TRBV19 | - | CASSPRSTGTDTQYF | TGTGCCAGTAGTCCCCGAAGTACGGGCACAGATACGCAGTATTTT
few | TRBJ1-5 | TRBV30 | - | CAWSVGRVGPQHF | TGTGCCTGGAGTGTCGGTCGGGTAGGCCCCCAGCATTTT
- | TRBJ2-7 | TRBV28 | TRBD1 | CASRGTGRKNSYEQYF | TGTGCCAGCAGAGGGACAGGGAGGAAAAACTCCTACGAGCAGTACTTC
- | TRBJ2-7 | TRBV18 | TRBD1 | CASSPTKTGGEQYF | TGTGCCAGCTCACCGACGAAAACAGGGGGTGAGCAGTACTTC